The T cell receptor beta chain described here comes from a study of cytomegalovirus exposure and HLA in healthy donors. Study-wide points: The study recorded 150 to 200 TCR beta chains that were cytomegalovirus-associated. An ancestry cluster, one associated with Asian ancestry, reportedly showed fewer N-insertions than the roughly 700-donor mean in a later analysis. Looking again later, the authors saw that most CMV-associated TCR beta chains seemed HLA-restricted.

PCR was performed using 60 Vbeta and 13 Jbeta primers. In the study's own analysis: As a later analysis found, there were 80 million or so unique TCR beta chains, of which some 10 million were shared. Sequenced by immunoSEQ multiplex PCR; TCRdb stores in-frame clones only, minus some. V and J calls plus clone size are reproduced from that table; the DNA served to infer D and trimming. The table records some 110,000 clones, around 80% of them present only once. About this clone itself: Its specificity is not known.

Germline CDR1 reads SEHNR; CDR2 reads FQNEAQ (reference sequence). V lost 5 bases, J lost 0 bases, and 20 bases lay in between. This CDR3 has 17 amino acids. This chain links TRBV7-9 with TRBJ2-7; D possibly corresponds to TRBD1 (6 bases). The sequence came from a man aged 25 to 40 in good health and CMV-seropositive. What was sequenced was PBMCs. The CDR3 DNA is TGTGCCAGCAGCCTAGGACAGCTCCTTCTTAGCTCCTACGAGCAGTACTTC. Protein sequence: CASSLGQLLLSSYEQYF.